A selection of T cell receptor beta chains follows, all from one sample in a study of shared clonotypes between healthy human individuals. Sequencing was performed with immunoSEQ multiplex PCR; in TCRdb, only in-frame clones are kept and a portion is missing. The table records approximately 700,000 clones, approximately 73% of them present only once. The sequenced sample consisted of memory CD4+ T cells sorted from blood. Receptor source: a woman in her twenties or thirties in good health. Each CDR3 is given with its conserved first and last residue.

len | j_gene | v_gene | CDR3aa
12 | TRBJ2-7 | TRBV28 | CASRTGGYEQYF
14 | TRBJ2-3 | TRBV7-9 | CASSALQNTDTQYF
16 | TRBJ2-1 | TRBV10-3 | CAISDPGTGRLNEQFF
18 | TRBJ2-3 | TRBV5-1 | CASSSWTTSGRKTDTQYF
15 | TRBJ2-2 | TRBV2 | CASQQNDRGGGELFF
15 | TRBJ1-3 | TRBV27 | CASSLSWASGNTIYF
14 | TRBJ2-5 | TRBV10-3 | CAISVGGAEETQYF
12 | TRBJ1-2 | TRBV6-1 | CASSESHYGYTF
15 | TRBJ2-3 | TRBV5-1 | CASSYTSGRTDTQYF
14 | TRBJ2-1 | TRBV7-2 | CASSGDASGNEQFF
15 | TRBJ2-3 | TRBV9 | CASSVGGLEGYTQYF
13 | TRBJ2-1 | TRBV9 | CASSVGAGVEQFF
17 | TRBJ1-5 | TRBV4-1 | CASSQDADLGSNQPQHF
13 | TRBJ2-3 | TRBV2 | CASWTWSTDTQYF
13 | TRBJ2-1 | TRBV5-4 | CASSFMEGNEQFF
16 | TRBJ2-1 | TRBV11-2 | CASSSYSGSSYNEQFF
16 | TRBJ2-5 | TRBV5-1 | CASSLSAGSGEETQYF
15 | TRBJ1-3 | TRBV5-1 | CASSQGQPPGDGIYF
15 | TRBJ2-1 | TRBV6-5 | CASSYTGASYNEQFF
15 | TRBJ1-5 | TRBV27 | CASRLGQGAWQPQHF
14 | TRBJ2-1 | TRBV2 | CASSELVVRNEQFF
18 | TRBJ2-1 | TRBV28 | CASSLSGPLAGGVGEQFF